Listed here are 16 T cell receptor beta chains from one sample, sequenced in a study of shared clonotypes between healthy human individuals. Data came from immunoSEQ multiplex PCR; TCRdb stores just in-frame clones and leaves some out. The data contain some 2,000,000 clones, 95% of them singletons. Material: naive CD4+ T cells sorted from blood. The subset: CD45RA+ positively selected. These receptor sequences come from a man younger than 35 in good health.

The chain has TRBV6-1 and TRBJ2-2, with TRBD1 matching 7 bases. The CDR3 spans 15 residues. Germline assignment: CDR1 MNHNS and CDR2 SASEGT. Trimming at V came to 6 bases and at J to 6 bases, leaving 10 bases not matched to a gene. The CDR3 loop is CASSRQDRSPGELFF. In DNA form, the CDR3 reads TGTGCCAGCAGCCGCCAGGACAGGTCACCCGGGGAGCTGTTTTTT.

The chain is built from TRBV19 and TRBJ2-3; D remains ambiguous. This CDR3 comprises 14 residues. Trimming took off 1 base at V and 7 bases at J, with 12 bases between the two ends. CDR1 LNHDA and CDR2 SQIVND come from the germline V gene (reference sequence). Here the CDR3 reads CASSIGPMTYTQYF. The CDR3 DNA is TGTGCCAGTAGTATAGGGCCCATGACATATACGCAGTATTTT.

Concerning this clone itself: This same CDR3 is encoded by further DNA sequences in the sample. This chain joins TRBV6-6 and TRBJ1-4, with TRBD1 identical over 10 bases. The CDR3 extends over 14 amino acids. With V trimmed by 5 bases and J by 8 bases, 5 bases remained unmatched. Germline-derived CDR1 and CDR2 are MNHNY and SVGAGI (reference sequence). The CDR3, as DNA: TGTGCCAGCAGTCCCGGGACAGGGGTGGAAAAACTGTTTTTT. Its protein product is CASSPGTGVEKLFF.

The rearrangement joins TRBV12-5 to TRBJ2-3, with D tentatively TRBD2 (6 bases). Germline V gene lookup returns CDR1 LGHNT and CDR2 FRNRAP. Trimming left V 5 bases short and J 2 bases short, with 11 bases between. This CDR3 region has 14 residues. The CDR3 bases are TGTGCTAGTGGTGGGGGACTGTTCACAGATACGCAGTATTTT. Residues: CASGGGLFTDTQYF.

This clone was found once. The chain has TRBV15 and TRBJ1-1; D call uncertain. CDR3 size: 15 residues. Per the germline V gene, CDR1 is LNHNV and CDR2 is YYDKDF (reference sequence). V shed 1 base and J shed 0 bases, with 9 bases lying between them. CDR3 region: CATSRGWTVNTEAFF. DNA for the CDR3: TGTGCCACCAGCAGAGGATGGACGGTGAACACTGAAGCTTTCTTT.

This sequence joins TRBV28 and TRBJ1-5; 9 bases line up with TRBD1. The junction had 13 bases not matched to a gene; V was cut back by 6 bases and J by 4 bases. The CDR3 totals 17 residues. Germline V CDR1 and CDR2: MDHEN, SYDVKM. CDR3 sequence: CASSPSGTGNLNQPQHF. As DNA, the CDR3 is TGTGCCAGCAGCCCCTCCGGGACAGGGAATTTGAATCAGCCCCAGCATTTT.

This rearrangement joins TRBV6-6 to TRBJ2-3; D is unclear. The germline V gene has CDR1 MNHNY and CDR2 SVGAGI (reference sequence). CDR3 size: 15 residues. The V and J ends lost 2 bases and 0 bases respectively, with 9 bases between them. The CDR3 sequence is CASSYGLVSTDTQYF. The CDR3 nucleotides read TGTGCCAGCAGTTACGGGCTAGTTAGCACAGATACGCAGTATTTT.

The V call is TRBV5-1, the J call TRBJ2-7; the D gene is possibly TRBD2 (5 bases). The CDR3 has 16 residues. The germline V gene has CDR1 SGHRS and CDR2 YFSETQ. V was clipped by 3 bases and J by 0 bases, with 16 bases between them. This CDR3 is CASSSSASRSSYEQYF. CDR3 coding DNA: TGCGCCAGCAGCTCCAGTGCTAGCAGGAGCTCCTACGAGCAGTACTTC.

The chain uses TRBV4-1 and TRBJ2-1, with D perhaps given as TRBD1 or TRBD2 (5 bases each). V was clipped by 0 bases and J by 16 bases, with 19 bases between them. Germline V gene data show CDR1 as MGHRA and CDR2 as YSYEKL. The CDR3 loop spans 14 amino acids. For the CDR3, the DNA is TGCGCCAGCAGCCAAGAACTTTTGGGGGTTTCTTTATTCTTC. Amino acid sequence: CASSQELLGVSLFF.

The chain couples TRBV5-1 to TRBJ2-6; 9 bases agree with TRBD1. This CDR3 has 16 residues. The V gene end was trimmed by 6 bases and the J gene end by 1 base; junction bases not matched to a gene: 5. Germline V gives CDR1 SGHRS, CDR2 YFSETQ. In DNA, the CDR3 is TGCGCCAGCATTCGGGACAGGGTGTCTGGGGCCAACGTCCTGACTTTC. Translated: CASIRDRVSGANVLTF. The whole variable domain, filled in from reference TRBV5-1 and TRBJ2-6, reads KAGVTQTPRYLIKTRGQQVTLSCSPISGHRSVSWYQQTPGQGLQFLFEYFSETQRNKGNFPGRFSGRQFSNSRSEMNVSTLELGDSALYLCASIRDRVSGANVLTFGAGSRLTVL.

A word on this clone: This sample includes further DNA sequences coding for the same CDR3. The genes are TRBV10-3 and TRBJ2-7; 12 bases fit TRBD2. CDR1 is ENHRY, CDR2 SYGVKD, per germline. V shed 0 bases and J 6 bases; nucleotides not matched to a gene: 0. This CDR3 has 14 residues. For the CDR3, the DNA is TGTGCCATCAGTGAGTCACTAGCGGGAGGCGAGCAGTACTTC. Residues: CAISESLAGGEQYF.

J is TRBJ2-7 and V is TRBV11-2; 10 bases fit TRBD1. There are 15 residues in the CDR3. The V segment lost 5 bases and the J segment 5 bases; nucleotides outside the gene matches: 9. Looked up from germline, CDR1 is SGHAT and CDR2 is FQNNGV. CDR3 DNA: TGTGCCAGCAGCCCAAATACCGGGACAGGGGACGAGCAGTACTTC. Translating gives CASSPNTGTGDEQYF.

The chain joins TRBV2 to TRBJ2-2, with D perhaps given as TRBD1 or TRBD2 (7 bases each). Germline assignment: CDR1 SNHLY and CDR2 FYNNEI. V lost 6 bases, J lost 5 bases, and 19 bases lay in between. The CDR3 consists of 16 residues. In DNA, the CDR3 is TGTGCCAGCAGAAGGGGGGGGACAGAATCTACCGGGGAGCTGTTTTTT. This codes for CASRRGGTESTGELFF.

This clone was seen just once. The chain employs TRBV4-1 and TRBJ2-7; 7 positions match TRBD1. This CDR3 is built from 17 residues. The V segment lost 0 bases and the J segment 0 bases; nucleotides outside the gene matches: 8. Germline CDR1 reads MGHRA; CDR2 reads YSYEKL. CDR3 loop: CASSQDLTGMGSYEQYF. CDR3 nucleotides: TGCGCCAGCAGCCAAGACTTGACAGGGATGGGCTCCTACGAGCAGTACTTC.

This clone occurred once. The genes are TRBV25-1 and TRBJ1-1, with 7 bases lining up with TRBD1. The CDR3 extends over 14 amino acids. Per germline, CDR1 MGHDK and CDR2 SYGVNS. Unmatched junction bases numbered 5, after V lost 6 bases and J lost 1 base. The DNA of the CDR3 is TGTGCCAGCAGAAGGCAGGGGGAGAACACTGAAGCTTTCTTT. Translation: CASRRQGENTEAFF. The full variable domain, its missing parts supplied by reference TRBV25-1 and TRBJ1-1, is EADIYQTPRYLVIGTGKKITLECSQTMGHDKMYWYQQDPGMELHLIHYSYGVNSTEKGDLSSESTVSRIRTEHFPLTLESARPSHTSQYLCASRRQGENTEAFFGQGTRLTVV.

The rearrangement uses TRBV18 and TRBJ1-2, with a tentative D call TRBD1 (5 bases). CDR3 length: 13 amino acids. Trimming shortened V by 7 bases and J by 8 bases, and 17 bases separated the two germline ends. The V gene's germline CDR1 is KGHSH and CDR2 LQKENI. The CDR3 is CASYPGQGRGYTF. The CDR3 DNA follows: TGTGCCAGCTACCCCGGGCAGGGAAGGGGCTACACCTTC.